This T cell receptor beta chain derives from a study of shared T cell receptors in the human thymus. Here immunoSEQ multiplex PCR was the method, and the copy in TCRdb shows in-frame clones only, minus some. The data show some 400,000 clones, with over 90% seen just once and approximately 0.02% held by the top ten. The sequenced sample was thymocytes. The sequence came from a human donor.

CDR3 sequence reads: CASSLGGESYNEQFF. In DNA, the CDR3 is TGTGCCAGCAGCTTAGGAGGGGAATCCTACAATGAGCAGTTCTTC. The chain joins TRBV11-3 to TRBJ2-1, with D tentatively TRBD1 or TRBD2 (5 bases each). CDR1 is SGHNT and CDR2 is YENEEA in the germline V gene. With 1 base removed from V and 1 base from J, the gap between germline ends came to 8 bases. This CDR3 region has 15 residues.